This T cell receptor beta chain was identified during a study of control samples from healthy donors and cancer patients. The repertoire was sequenced with immunoSEQ multiplex PCR; TCRdb's copy has only in-frame clones and lacks some. The sample has 90,000 to 100,000 clones, around three quarters seen once. Germline V CDR1 and CDR2: SGHRS, YFSETQ. The CDR3 runs to 14 residues. Trimming shortened V by 2 bases and J by 1 base, and 10 bases separated the two germline ends. The chain uses TRBV5-1 and TRBJ2-7; TRBD1 might be the D (6 bases). This TCR was sampled from a woman in her 30s in good health. The sequenced sample was blood. DNA for the CDR3: TGCGCCAGCAGCTTTGACAGGATGTCCTACGAGCAGTACTTC. It is translated as CASSFDRMSYEQYF.